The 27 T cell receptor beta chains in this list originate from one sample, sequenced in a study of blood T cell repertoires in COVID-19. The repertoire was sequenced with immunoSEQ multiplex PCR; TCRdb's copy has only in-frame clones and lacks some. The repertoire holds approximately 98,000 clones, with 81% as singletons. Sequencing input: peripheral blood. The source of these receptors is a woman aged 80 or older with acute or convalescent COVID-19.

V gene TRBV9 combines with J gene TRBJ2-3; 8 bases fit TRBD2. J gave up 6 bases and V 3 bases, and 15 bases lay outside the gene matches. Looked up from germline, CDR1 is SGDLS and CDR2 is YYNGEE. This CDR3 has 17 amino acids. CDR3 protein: CASSGLKTGGPGDTQYF. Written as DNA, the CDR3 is TGTGCCAGCAGCGGACTAAAAACGGGGGGGCCGGGGGATACGCAGTATTTT.

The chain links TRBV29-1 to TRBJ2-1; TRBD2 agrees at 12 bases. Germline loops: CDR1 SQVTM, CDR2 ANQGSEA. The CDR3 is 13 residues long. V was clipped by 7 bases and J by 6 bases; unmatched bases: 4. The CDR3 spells CSGLAGGPNEQFF. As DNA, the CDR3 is TGCAGCGGGCTAGCGGGGGGGCCCAATGAGCAGTTCTTC.

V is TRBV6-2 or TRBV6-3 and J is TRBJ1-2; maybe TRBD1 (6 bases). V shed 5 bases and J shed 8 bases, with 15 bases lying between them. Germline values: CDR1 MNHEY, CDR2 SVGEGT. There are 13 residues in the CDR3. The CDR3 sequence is CASSDRNLGGYTF. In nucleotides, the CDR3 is TGTGCCAGCAGTGACAGGAACCTTGGGGGCTACACCTTC.

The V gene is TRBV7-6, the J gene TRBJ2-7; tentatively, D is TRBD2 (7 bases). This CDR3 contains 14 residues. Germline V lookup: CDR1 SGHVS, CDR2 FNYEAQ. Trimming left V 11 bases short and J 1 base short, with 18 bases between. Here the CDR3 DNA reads TGTGCCTCCGGGGAGGGGGGGAAGTCCTACGAGCAGTACTTC. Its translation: CASGEGGKSYEQYF. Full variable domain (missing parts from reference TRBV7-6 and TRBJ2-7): GAGVSQSPRYKVTKRGQDVALRCDPISGHVSLYWYRQALGQGPEFLTYFNYEAQQDKSGLPNDRFSAERPEGSISTLTIQRTEQRDSAMYRCASGEGGKSYEQYFGPGTRLTVT.

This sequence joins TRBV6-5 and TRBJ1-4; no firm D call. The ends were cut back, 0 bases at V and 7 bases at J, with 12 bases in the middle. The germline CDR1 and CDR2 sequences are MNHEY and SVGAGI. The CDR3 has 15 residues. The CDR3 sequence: CASSYSEGFGEKLFF. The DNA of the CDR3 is TGTGCCAGCAGTTACTCGGAGGGTTTTGGTGAAAAACTGTTTTTT.

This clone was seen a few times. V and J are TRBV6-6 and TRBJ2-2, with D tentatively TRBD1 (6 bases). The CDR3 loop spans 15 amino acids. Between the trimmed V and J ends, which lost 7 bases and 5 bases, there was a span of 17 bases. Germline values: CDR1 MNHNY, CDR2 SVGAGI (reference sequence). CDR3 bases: TGTGCCAGCAAAGGGGGTCTCCCCAGTACCGGGGAGCTGTTTTTT. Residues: CASKGGLPSTGELFF.

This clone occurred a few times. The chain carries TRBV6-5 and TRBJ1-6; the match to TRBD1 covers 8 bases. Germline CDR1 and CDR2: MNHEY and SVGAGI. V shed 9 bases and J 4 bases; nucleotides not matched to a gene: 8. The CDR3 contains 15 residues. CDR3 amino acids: CASDRGPDYNSPLHF. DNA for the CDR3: TGTGCCAGTGACAGGGGTCCCGATTATAATTCACCCCTCCACTTT.

The CDR3 here is CASSGGYRGLSGYTF. For the CDR3, the DNA is TGTGCCAGCAGCGGCGGTTACAGGGGGCTATCTGGCTACACCTTC. The chain employs TRBV7-6 and TRBJ1-2; 9 nucleotides align to TRBD1. The germline V gene has CDR1 SGHVS and CDR2 FNYEAQ. The CDR3 runs to 15 residues. Trimming cost V 5 bases and J 7 bases; bases outside gene matches: 11.

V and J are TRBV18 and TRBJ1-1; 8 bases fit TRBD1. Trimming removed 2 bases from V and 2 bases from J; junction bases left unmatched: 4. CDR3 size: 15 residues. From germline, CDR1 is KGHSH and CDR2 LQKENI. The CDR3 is CASSPRQGPNTEAFF. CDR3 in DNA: TGTGCCAGCTCACCAAGACAGGGGCCAAACACTGAAGCTTTCTTT.

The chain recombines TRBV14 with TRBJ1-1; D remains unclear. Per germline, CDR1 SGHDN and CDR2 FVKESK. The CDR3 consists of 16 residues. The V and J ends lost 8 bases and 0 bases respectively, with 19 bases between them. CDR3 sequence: CASPKSRRVVNTEAFF. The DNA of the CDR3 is TGTGCCAGCCCTAAGTCCCGTCGAGTTGTGAACACTGAAGCTTTCTTT.

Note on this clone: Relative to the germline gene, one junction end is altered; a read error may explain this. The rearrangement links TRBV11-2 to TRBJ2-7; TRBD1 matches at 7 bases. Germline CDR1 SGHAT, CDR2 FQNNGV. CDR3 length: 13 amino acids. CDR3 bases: TGTGCCAGCAGCTTAGGGGGACCGGGACAGCTCTTCTTC. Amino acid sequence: CASSLGGPGQLFF.

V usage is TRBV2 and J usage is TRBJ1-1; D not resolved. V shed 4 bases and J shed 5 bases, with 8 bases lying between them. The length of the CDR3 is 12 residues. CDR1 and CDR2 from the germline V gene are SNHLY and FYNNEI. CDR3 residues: CASSVRETEAFF. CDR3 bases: TGTGCCAGCAGTGTTCGGGAGACTGAAGCTTTCTTT.

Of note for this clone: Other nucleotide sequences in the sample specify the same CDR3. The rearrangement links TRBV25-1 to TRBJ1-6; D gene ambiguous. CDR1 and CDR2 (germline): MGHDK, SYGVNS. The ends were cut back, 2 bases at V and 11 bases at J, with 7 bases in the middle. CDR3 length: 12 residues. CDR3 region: CASSEGLAPLHF. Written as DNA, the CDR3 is TGTGCCAGCAGTGAAGGACTCGCACCCCTCCACTTT. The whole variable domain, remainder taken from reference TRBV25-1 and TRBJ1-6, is EADIYQTPRYLVIGTGKKITLECSQTMGHDKMYWYQQDPGMELHLIHYSYGVNSTEKGDLSSESTVSRIRTEHFPLTLESARPSHTSQYLCASSEGLAPLHFGNGTRLTVT.

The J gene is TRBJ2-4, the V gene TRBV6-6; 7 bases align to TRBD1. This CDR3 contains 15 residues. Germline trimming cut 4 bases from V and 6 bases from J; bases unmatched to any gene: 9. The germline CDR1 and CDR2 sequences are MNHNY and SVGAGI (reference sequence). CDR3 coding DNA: TGTGCCAGCAGTTTAATCCAGGGGGTAGGAAACATTCAGTACTTC. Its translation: CASSLIQGVGNIQYF.

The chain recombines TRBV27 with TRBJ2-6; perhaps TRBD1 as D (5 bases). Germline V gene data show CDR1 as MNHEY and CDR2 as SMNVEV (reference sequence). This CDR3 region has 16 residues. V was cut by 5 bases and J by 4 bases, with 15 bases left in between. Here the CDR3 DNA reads TGTGCCAGCAGTCCCTCCAGGGCGCGCGGGGCCAACGTCCTGACTTTC. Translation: CASSPSRARGANVLTF.

The CDR3 DNA reads TGTGCCAGCAGCGGACTAGCGGGGTCGGGCTCTATGTATGAGCAGTTCTTC. Protein: CASSGLAGSGSMYEQFF. The genes are TRBV6-2 or TRBV6-3 and TRBJ2-1; TRBD2 agrees at 12 bases. The length of the CDR3 is 17 residues. Germline loops: CDR1 MNHEY, CDR2 SVGEGT. Trimming removed 6 bases from V and 8 bases from J; junction bases left unmatched: 14.

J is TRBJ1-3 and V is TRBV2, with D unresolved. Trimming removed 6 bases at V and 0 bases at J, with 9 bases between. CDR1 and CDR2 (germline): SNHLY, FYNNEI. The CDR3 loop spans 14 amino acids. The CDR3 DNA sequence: TGTGCCAGCAGGGGCCAGGCCTCTGGAAACACCATATATTTT. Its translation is CASRGQASGNTIYF. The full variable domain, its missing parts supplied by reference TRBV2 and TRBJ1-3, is EPEVTQTPSHQVTQMGQEVILRCVPISNHLYFYWYRQILGQKVEFLVSFYNNEISEKSEIFDDQFSVERPDGSNFTLKIRSTKLEDSAMYFCASRGQASGNTIYFGEGSWLTVV.

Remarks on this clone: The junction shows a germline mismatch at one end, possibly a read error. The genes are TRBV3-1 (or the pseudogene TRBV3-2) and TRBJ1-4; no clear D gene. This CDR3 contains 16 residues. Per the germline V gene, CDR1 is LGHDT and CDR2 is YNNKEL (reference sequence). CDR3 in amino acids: CASTQDKGASRGKLFF. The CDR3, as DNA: TGTGCCAGCACCCAAGATAAGGGCGCCAGTCGGGGAAAACTGTTTTTT.

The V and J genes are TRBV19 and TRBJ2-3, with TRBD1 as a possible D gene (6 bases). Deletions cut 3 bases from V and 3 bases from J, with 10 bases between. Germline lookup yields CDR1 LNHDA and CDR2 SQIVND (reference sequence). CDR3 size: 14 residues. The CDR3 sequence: CASSISQGTDTQYF. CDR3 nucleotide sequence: TGTGCCAGTAGTATTTCACAGGGAACAGATACGCAGTATTTT.

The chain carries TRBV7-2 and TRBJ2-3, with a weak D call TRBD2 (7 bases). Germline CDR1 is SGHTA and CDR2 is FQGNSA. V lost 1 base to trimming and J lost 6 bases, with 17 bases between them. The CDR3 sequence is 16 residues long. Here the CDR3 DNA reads TGTGCCAGCAGCTTAGGAATAGGGGGGGGGCTGGATACGCAGTATTTT. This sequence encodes CASSLGIGGGLDTQYF.

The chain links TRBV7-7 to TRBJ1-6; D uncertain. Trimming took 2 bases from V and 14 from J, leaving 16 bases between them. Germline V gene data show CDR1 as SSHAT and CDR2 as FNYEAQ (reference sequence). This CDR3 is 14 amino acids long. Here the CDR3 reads CASSLTFPGLALHF. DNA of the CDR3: TGTGCCAGCAGCTTAACTTTTCCGGGGTTGGCCCTCCACTTT. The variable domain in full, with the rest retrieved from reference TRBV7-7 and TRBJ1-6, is GAGVSQSPRYKVTKRGQDVTLRCDPISSHATLYWYQQALGQGPEFLTYFNYEAQPDKSGLPSDRFSAERPEGSISTLTIQRTEQRDSAMYRCASSLTFPGLALHFGNGTRLTVT.

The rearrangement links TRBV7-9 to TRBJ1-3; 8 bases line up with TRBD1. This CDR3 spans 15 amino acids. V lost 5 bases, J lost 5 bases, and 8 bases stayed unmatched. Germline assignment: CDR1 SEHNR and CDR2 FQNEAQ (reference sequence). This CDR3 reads CASSHSGQGRNTIYF. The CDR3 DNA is TGTGCCAGCAGCCACTCCGGACAGGGACGAAACACCATATATTTT.

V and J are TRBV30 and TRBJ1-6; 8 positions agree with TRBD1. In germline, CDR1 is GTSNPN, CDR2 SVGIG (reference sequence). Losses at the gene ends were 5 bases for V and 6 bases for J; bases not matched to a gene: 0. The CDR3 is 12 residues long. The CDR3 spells CAWGTGNSPLHF. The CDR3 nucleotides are TGTGCCTGGGGGACAGGTAATTCACCCCTCCACTTT. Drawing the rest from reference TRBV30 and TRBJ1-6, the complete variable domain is SQTIHQWPATLVQPVGSPLSLECTVEGTSNPNLYWYRQAAGRGLQLLFYSVGIGQISSEVPQNLSASRPQDRQFILSSKKLLLSDSGFYLCAWGTGNSPLHFGNGTRLTVT.

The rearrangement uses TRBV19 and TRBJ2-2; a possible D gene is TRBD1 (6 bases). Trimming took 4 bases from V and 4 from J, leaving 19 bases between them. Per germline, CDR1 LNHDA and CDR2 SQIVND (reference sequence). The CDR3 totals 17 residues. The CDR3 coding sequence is TGTGCCAGTAGTAGGCTAGGGCGACAGGTAGCCACCGGGGAGCTGTTTTTT. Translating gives CASSRLGRQVATGELFF.

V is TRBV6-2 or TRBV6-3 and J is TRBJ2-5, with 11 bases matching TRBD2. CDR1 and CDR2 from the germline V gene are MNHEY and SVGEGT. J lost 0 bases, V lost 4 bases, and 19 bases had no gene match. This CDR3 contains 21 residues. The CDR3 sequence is CASSFPELAGVKDQYQETQYF. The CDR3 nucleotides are TGTGCCAGCAGTTTTCCGGAACTAGCGGGGGTCAAGGACCAGTACCAAGAGACCCAGTACTTC.

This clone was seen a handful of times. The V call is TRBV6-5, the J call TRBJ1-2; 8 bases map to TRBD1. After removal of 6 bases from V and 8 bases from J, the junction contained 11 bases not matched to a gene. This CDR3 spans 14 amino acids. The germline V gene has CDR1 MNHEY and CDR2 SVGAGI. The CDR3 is CASSFRDRLRGYTF. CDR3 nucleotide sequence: TGTGCCAGCAGCTTCCGGGACAGGTTGAGGGGCTACACCTTC.

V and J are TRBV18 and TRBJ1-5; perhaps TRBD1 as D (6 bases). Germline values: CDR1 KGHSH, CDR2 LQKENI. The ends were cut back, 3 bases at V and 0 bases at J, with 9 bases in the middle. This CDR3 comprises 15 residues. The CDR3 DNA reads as TGTGCCAGCTCACCTGGACAGATTAGCAATCAGCCCCAGCATTTT. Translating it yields CASSPGQISNQPQHF.